Shown below are 20 T cell receptor beta chains from a single sample sequenced in a study of Tregs in tolerant kidney transplant recipients. This table comes from immunoSEQ multiplex PCR, and its TCRdb copy is limited to in-frame clones, with some not included. The table has about 240,000 clones, 80% to 85% seen once; the top ten hold about 0.58%. The sequenced sample consisted of CD4+ T cells from blood. All receptors derive from a human donor in good health.

In nucleotides, the CDR3 is TGTGCCAGCAGCCGGACTGACAATCAGCCCCAGCATTTT. It translates to CASSRTDNQPQHF. V is TRBV11-1 and J is TRBJ1-5; D unresolved. CDR3 length equals 13 residues. V was cut by 5 bases and J by 3 bases, with 8 bases left in between. Germline lookup yields CDR1 SGHAT and CDR2 FQDESV (reference sequence).

The chain recombines TRBV5-1 with TRBJ1-6, with 7 bases lining up with TRBD1. Trimming at V came to 1 base and at J to 5 bases, leaving 9 bases not matched to a gene. The CDR3 runs to 17 residues. Germline lookup yields CDR1 SGHRS and CDR2 YFSETQ. The CDR3 DNA reads TGCGCCAGCAGCTTGTTTGAGACAGGGAATGATAATTCACCCCTCCACTTT. As protein: CASSLFETGNDNSPLHF.

The chain recombines TRBV5-1 with TRBJ2-7, with no clear D. V lost 0 bases to trimming and J lost 12 bases, with 16 bases between them. Germline CDR1 is SGHRS and CDR2 is YFSETQ. The CDR3 has 13 amino acids. The CDR3 sequence is CASSLASRSGLYF. The CDR3 coding sequence is TGCGCCAGCAGCTTGGCCTCTAGGTCCGGATTGTACTTC.

This clone occurred a few times. V gene TRBV6-1 combines with J gene TRBJ1-5; no firm D call. CDR3 length equals 12 residues. Trimming removed 9 bases at V and 2 bases at J, with 8 bases between. In germline, CDR1 is MNHNS, CDR2 SASEGT. For the CDR3, the DNA is TGTGCCAGTTGCAGCCGCAATCAGCCCCAGCATTTT. Residues: CASCSRNQPQHF.

The rearrangement uses TRBV5-4 and TRBJ2-7; 7 bases fit TRBD2. Germline assignment: CDR1 SGHNT and CDR2 YYREEE (reference sequence). The CDR3 length is 14 residues. V was clipped by 1 base and J by 1 base; unmatched bases: 2. Here the CDR3 DNA reads TGTGCCAGCAGCTTGCGGGAGGCATCCTACGAGCAGTACTTC. Protein product: CASSLREASYEQYF.

This chain links TRBV11-2 with TRBJ2-7; 10 bases are shared with TRBD2. This CDR3 comprises 14 residues. From germline, CDR1 is SGHAT and CDR2 FQNNGV. V lost 3 bases, J lost 6 bases, and 5 bases stayed unmatched. CDR3 nucleotides: TGTGCCAGCAGCTTCCTGCGGACTAGCGGCGAGCAGTACTTC. It yields the protein CASSFLRTSGEQYF.

A note on this clone: Other nucleotide sequences from this sample produce the same CDR3. The V call is TRBV5-1, the J call TRBJ1-1; 9 bases line up with TRBD1. The junction had 3 bases not matched to a gene; V was cut back by 1 base and J by 5 bases. Germline CDR1 and CDR2: SGHRS and YFSETQ. The CDR3 loop spans 14 amino acids. The CDR3 sequence: CASSLQDRGTEAFF. The CDR3 DNA reads as TGCGCCAGCAGCTTGCAGGACAGGGGAACTGAAGCTTTCTTT.

The J gene is TRBJ1-2, the V gene TRBV5-8, with D possibly matching TRBD1 (5 bases). Looked up from germline, CDR1 is SGHTS and CDR2 is YDEGEE. Between the trimmed V and J ends, which lost 0 bases and 7 bases, there was a span of 7 bases. This CDR3 has 12 residues. The CDR3 DNA reads TGTGCCAGCAGCTTGGTGGGGACTGGCTACACCTTC. It yields the protein CASSLVGTGYTF. Based on the CDR3 plus reference TRBV5-8 and TRBJ1-2, the full variable domain is EAGVTQSPTHLIKTRGQQATLRCSPISGHTSVYWYQQALGLGLQFLLWYDEGEERNRGNFPPRFSGRQFPNYSSELNVNALELEDSALYLCASSLVGTGYTFGSGTRLTVV.

The sample holds one count of this clone. J is TRBJ2-1 and V is TRBV5-1, with 12 bases lining up with TRBD2. The CDR3 has 16 residues. V shed 4 bases, J shed 4 bases, and the junction held 6 bases outside the gene matches. CDR1 is SGHRS, CDR2 YFSETQ, per germline. DNA of the CDR3: TGCGCCAGCAGCATCTCCGGGACTAGCGGGTACAATGAGCAGTTCTTC. Amino acids: CASSISGTSGYNEQFF.

The V and J genes are TRBV11-3 and TRBJ1-1, with D hard to call. CDR1 is SGHNT and CDR2 is YENEEA in the germline V gene. The V end lost 2 bases, the J end lost 2 bases, and 6 bases lay between the germline ends. This CDR3 comprises 13 residues. The CDR3 region has the DNA TGTGCCAGCAGCTTAAGAGATAACACTGAAGCTTTCTTT. Translated, it gives CASSLRDNTEAFF.

J is TRBJ1-1 and V is TRBV23-1; no reliable D call. TRBV23-1 is flagged as an ORF with uncertain function. V was trimmed by 3 bases and J by 11 bases, leaving 4 bases between them. This CDR3 region has 9 residues. In DNA form, the CDR3 reads TGCGCCAGCAGTCACGACGCTTTCTTT. It translates to CASSHDAFF.

The rearrangement uses TRBV5-5 and TRBJ2-1; 10 bases are a match to TRBD2. Trimming removed 5 bases from V and 1 base from J; junction bases left unmatched: 6. The germline gives CDR1 SGHKS, CDR2 YYEKEE (reference sequence). This CDR3 region has 16 residues. CDR3 sequence (DNA): TGTGCCAGCAGGTTCCCGGGACTAGCGTCCTACAATGAGCAGTTCTTC. Its protein product is CASRFPGLASYNEQFF.

The chain recombines TRBV27 with TRBJ2-7, with 7 bases identical to TRBD2. The germline CDR1 and CDR2 sequences are MNHEY and SMNVEV (reference sequence). J lost 6 bases, V lost 6 bases, and 14 bases had no gene match. This CDR3 has 15 amino acids. The CDR3 loop reads CASSLAGAVLGEQYF. The CDR3 DNA reads as TGTGCCAGCAGCCTCGCGGGAGCCGTGCTGGGCGAGCAGTACTTC.

The V gene is TRBV5-4, the J gene TRBJ2-1; D may be TRBD1 (5 bases). The ends were cut back, 4 bases at V and 0 bases at J, with 11 bases in the middle. This CDR3 has 15 residues. Per the germline V gene, CDR1 is SGHNT and CDR2 is YYREEE (reference sequence). The CDR3 sequence: CASSHDRVSYNEQFF. The CDR3 DNA is TGTGCCAGCAGCCACGACAGAGTCTCCTACAATGAGCAGTTCTTC.

This rearrangement joins TRBV30 to TRBJ1-4, with D possibly being TRBD1 (6 bases). The germline CDR1 and CDR2 sequences are GTSNPN and SVGIG (reference sequence). The CDR3 is 13 amino acids. V gave up 5 bases and J gave up 7 bases, with 14 bases separating them. CDR3 residues: CAWGGRLSEKLFF. The CDR3 DNA reads TGTGCCTGGGGGGGCCGCTTAAGTGAAAAACTGTTTTTT.

This chain joins TRBV4-1 and TRBJ2-7, with D unclear. The CDR3 totals 15 residues. The germline V gene encodes CDR1 MGHRA and CDR2 YSYEKL. V shed 2 bases and J shed 0 bases, with 11 bases lying between them. The CDR3 DNA reads TGCGCCAGCAGCCAACTGGCAGCGACCTCCTACGAGCAGTACTTC. Protein: CASSQLAATSYEQYF.

The chain couples TRBV5-4 to TRBJ2-5, with TRBD1 matching over 9 bases. The CDR3 consists of 14 residues. Trimming removed 4 bases from V and 5 bases from J; junction bases left unmatched: 6. Germline V lookup: CDR1 SGHNT, CDR2 YYREEE (reference sequence). The chain's CDR3 is CASSPGTGLETQYF. The CDR3 nucleotides are TGTGCCAGCAGCCCCGGGACAGGGCTTGAGACCCAGTACTTC.

The chain employs TRBV11-1 and TRBJ2-3; 8 positions agree with TRBD2. V lost 4 bases to trimming and J lost 5 bases; unmatched junction nucleotides: 11. CDR3 length: 16 amino acids. The germline V gene has CDR1 SGHAT and CDR2 FQDESV (reference sequence). Here the CDR3 reads CASSSLGGRPGDTQYF. DNA for the CDR3: TGTGCCAGCAGCTCTTTGGGCGGGAGGCCGGGAGATACGCAGTATTTT.

The J gene is TRBJ2-7, the V gene TRBV7-9, with unresolved D. CDR1 and CDR2 (germline): SEHNR, FQNEAQ (reference sequence). Deletions cut 5 bases from V and 6 bases from J, with 14 bases between. The CDR3 extends over 13 amino acids. CDR3: CASSPRLSPEQYF. In DNA, the CDR3 is TGTGCCAGCAGCCCGCGTCTTAGCCCCGAGCAGTACTTC.

J is TRBJ2-3 and V is TRBV5-1; TRBD2 aligns across 11 bases. The J segment lost 6 bases and the V segment lost 5 bases, leaving 8 bases of the junction unmatched. Germline V gene data show CDR1 as SGHRS and CDR2 as YFSETQ. The CDR3 has 15 residues. The CDR3 nucleotides are TGCGCCAGCAGGCCACTAGCGGGGGAGTTGGATACGCAGTATTTT. It yields the protein CASRPLAGELDTQYF.